This TCR beta chain was sequenced in a study of shared clonotypes between healthy human individuals (dated by TCRdb to about 2020). Describing the broader study: A couple of women and a few men aged 18 to 49 years were included in the cohort. To increase sequencing depth and limit assay-specific biases, different laboratories used diverse techniques to prepare libraries and sequence TCR repertoires. Per donor, leukapheresis produced somewhere between about 0.94 and 10 billion PBMCs. Blood TCR repertoires of five healthy adults were deeply sequenced to estimate repertoire size and the extent of clonotype sharing between individuals. For each donor, CD4 naive and CD4 memory were each given three plates, CD8 naive was given two plates, and CD8 memory was given one plate. Points the paper makes about the study in general: Clonotypes shared by all four sorted-subset donors showed higher generation probabilities than non-shared clonotypes. The genetic and exposure-history diversity represented was limited by the small number of donors. Approximately 4.8% of naive CD4, around 3.6% of naive CD8, approximately 2% of memory CD4, and 0.4% of memory CD8 clonotypes were shared across several donors. Sampling was limited to blood, and TCR repertoires in tissue likely differ from TCR repertoires in blood. Incomplete sequencing was indicated by rarefaction of sorted-subset datasets, despite the large sequencing depth. Naive subsets generally had larger estimated clonotype richness than memory subsets did. Pairwise subsampling indicated that sequencing depth was expected to affect the degree of clonotype sharing among donors.

For CDR1 and CDR2, the germline V gene lists KGHSH and LQKENI. Inclusive of the bounding cysteine and phenylalanine, the CDR3 is 14 residues long. Of the read, only the CDR3 DNA is kept; its 42 bases are in frame from base 1. V sheds 3 bases and J sheds 8 bases, leaving 13 bases between their ends. Using the deep immunoSEQ assay, multiplex PCR amplified TCR CDR3 regions from genomic DNA. For each cell subset, the extracted genomic DNA was distributed evenly across all wells of several immunoSEQ 96-well plates, and each plate served as one replicate. Each replicate PCR for sorted subsets received roughly 0.2 ug genomic DNA, equal to tens of thousands of T cell genomes. The purified libraries were quantified using a Qubit 3.0 fluorometer, sized with a Bioanalyzer 2100, and then quantified again using the KAPA Library Quantification kit. Every immunoSEQ 96-well plate was sequenced on a dedicated single-read 150-cycle Illumina NextSeq 550 flow cell. Per the source publication's procedure: Because the immunoSEQ output held only junctional sequences and lacked quality scores, the filtering could not match the filtering applied to full-length reads. To assign V/J genes and CDR3, sequences were annotated against IMGT germline references using PyIR, a Python wrapper for IgBLAST v1.9. Reads with weak V/J assignments (E-value above 1e-6), missing CDR3, stop codons, out-of-frame junctions, or ambiguous translated residues were removed. V3J clonotypes were defined by identical inferred V gene, J gene, and CDR3 amino acid sequence. To compute the percentage overlap between repertoires, the number of shared unique clonotypes was divided by the size of the smaller repertoire. Repertoire richness was assessed with RTK rarefaction, the Chao1 estimator, and Recon v2.1 estimates of unobserved clonotypes. Generation probabilities were computed with OLGA for all TCRbeta clonotypes obtained by the gDNA method from several donors. Sourced from immuneACCESS, this table was stored by TCRdb with only in-frame sequences that have V and J called. A share of the clones is absent; for the studies checked, an unresolved V gene accounts for under half, and the remainder has no known explanation. That table gives V, J and clone size, and the DNA gave D and trimming. The sample data list about 1 million clones, and roughly 74% of these were observed just once. More than 0.45% of the sample comes from the top ten.

This clone has more than one count but fewer than ten. The clone's antigen remains unknown. No base quality information exists; no much larger clone differs at one position. Donors were healthy HIV-negative adults with no recently reported acute infections or vaccinations. All donors were Caucasian adults living in Nashville, Tennessee, USA. CD4+ T cells were enriched by magnetic negative selection; naive cells were then positively selected on CD45RA, and the negative fraction formed the memory subset. Blood was obtained by leukapheresis, after which PBMCs were separated by Ficoll-Histopaque density gradient centrifugation and cryopreserved in liquid nitrogen vapor phase. Analytical flow cytometry was used to check the purity and quantity of every magnetically sorted T cell population. From each sorted fraction, genomic DNA was isolated and quantified by UV absorbance on a Nanodrop 2000c.

The sequence is built from TRBV18 and TRBJ1-4; TRBD1 is possibly the D segment (5 matching bases). The receptor was isolated from a young man in good health. Some clones in this sample may be carry-over from other donors' samples. Sequences were obtained from memory CD4+ T cells from PBMCs. This specimen's cell subset or site label, interpreted: CD45RA-negative fraction. The CDR3 protein is CASSPRDGGEKLFF. The DNA sequence is as follows: TGTGCCAGCTCACCCCGGGACGGTGGGGAAAAACTGTTTTTT. Where the CDR3 stops, the reference TRBV18 and TRBJ1-4 genes take over; the full variable domain is NAGVMQNPRHLVRRRGQEARLRCSPMKGHSHVYWYRQLPEEGLKFMVYLQKENIIDESGMPKERFSAEFPKEGPSILRIQQVVRGDSAAYFCASSPRDGGEKLFFGSGTQLSVL.